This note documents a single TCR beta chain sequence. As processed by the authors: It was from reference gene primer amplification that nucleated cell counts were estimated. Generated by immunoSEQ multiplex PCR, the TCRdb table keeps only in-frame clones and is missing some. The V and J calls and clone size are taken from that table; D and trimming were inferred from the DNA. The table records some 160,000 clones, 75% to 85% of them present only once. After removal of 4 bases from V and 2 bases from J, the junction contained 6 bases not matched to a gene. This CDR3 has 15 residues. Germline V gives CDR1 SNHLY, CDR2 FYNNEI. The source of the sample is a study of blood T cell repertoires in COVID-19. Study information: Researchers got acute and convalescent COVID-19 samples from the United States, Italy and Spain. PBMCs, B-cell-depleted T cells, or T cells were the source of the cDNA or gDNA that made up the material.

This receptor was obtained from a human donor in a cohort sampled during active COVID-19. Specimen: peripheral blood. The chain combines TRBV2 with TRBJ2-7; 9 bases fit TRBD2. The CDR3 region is CASSVQAGGAYEQYF. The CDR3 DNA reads TGTGCCAGCAGTGTTCAGGCGGGAGGGGCCTACGAGCAGTACTTC.